One sample yielded the 8 T cell receptor beta chains listed below, sequenced in a study of CD8+CD57+ T cells in acquired aplastic anemia. Genomic DNA templated the TCR beta VDJ and CDR3 profiling. TCRdb re-derived calls from the reads in MiXCR, one entry per CDR3 protein. The sample has some 140,000 distinct CDR3 sequences, just over 50% seen once; the top ten hold approximately 12%. The patients chosen for sequencing had shown expansion of CD8+CD57+ cells (detected by flow cytometry). The sample was sorted CD4+, CD8+, or CD8+CD57+ T cells (not recorded which) from PBMCs. The receptor set was obtained from a human donor with aplastic anemia.

Note on this clonotype: One end of the junction does not line up with germline, which may come from a read error. The chain has TRBV11-3 and TRBJ2-7, with 9 nucleotides matching TRBD1. Germline V lookup: CDR1 SGHNT, CDR2 YENEEA. The CDR3 runs 14 residues. The CDR3 sequence is CANSLGTGSYEQYF. In DNA, the CDR3 is TGTGCCAACAGCTTAGGGACAGGGTCCTACGAGCAGTACTTC.

In this sample, this clonotype turned up many times. The rearrangement uses TRBV6-2 or TRBV6-3 and TRBJ2-2, with 7 nucleotides matching TRBD1. J gave up 4 bases and V 5 bases, and 7 bases lay outside the gene matches. Per the germline V gene, CDR1 is MNHEY and CDR2 is SVGEGT. The CDR3 length is 15 residues. Written as DNA, the CDR3 is TGTGCCAGCAGTGCGACAGGGCGAGGCACCGGGGAGCTGTTTTTT. Its translation: CASSATGRGTGELFF.

CDR3 amino acids: CATPGGTEPNEKLFF. CDR3 DNA: TGTGCCACCCCTGGGGGGACGGAACCTAATGAAAAACTGTTTTTT. The chain uses TRBV10-3 and TRBJ1-4, with D perhaps TRBD1 (5 bases). Deletions cut 10 bases from V and 3 bases from J, with 18 bases between. The CDR3 consists of 15 residues. Per germline, CDR1 ENHRY and CDR2 SYGVKD.

This clonotype was recorded many times. The chain combines TRBV13 with TRBJ1-2; maybe TRBD1 (5 bases). The CDR3 totals 13 residues. Germline CDR1 PRHDT, CDR2 FYEKMQ (reference sequence). Between the trimmed V and J ends, which lost 4 bases and 8 bases, there was a span of 14 bases. The CDR3 DNA reads TGTGCCAGCAGCTCCGGACACCTCAAAGGCTACACCTTC. Translated: CASSSGHLKGYTF.

The V and J genes are TRBV11-2 and TRBJ2-7; tentatively, D is TRBD1 (5 bases). This CDR3 is built from 15 residues. Germline CDR1 reads SGHAT; CDR2 reads FQNNGV. V was clipped by 5 bases and J by 2 bases, with 16 bases between them. CDR3 coding DNA: TGTGCCAGCAGCAAGGGGTCAGCGTACGCCTACGAGCAGTACTTC. Residues: CASSKGSAYAYEQYF.

This chain joins TRBV29-1 and TRBJ1-1; D ambiguous. Germline V gives CDR1 SQVTM, CDR2 ANQGSEA. V shed 4 bases and J shed 0 bases, with 9 bases lying between them. The CDR3 runs to 13 residues. The CDR3 region is CSVVGSMNTEAFF. The CDR3 nucleotides read TGCAGCGTTGTCGGCAGCATGAACACTGAAGCTTTCTTT.

The CDR3 nucleotides read TGTGCCATCATGGGACAGACCTATGAGCAGTTCTTC. Translating it yields CAIMGQTYEQFF. The V and J genes are TRBV10-3 and TRBJ2-1, with 7 positions matching TRBD1. The germline V gene encodes CDR1 ENHRY and CDR2 SYGVKD. The CDR3 totals 12 residues. V trimming: 7 bases; J trimming: 8 bases; junction bases outside the gene matches: 5.

There are many counts of this clonotype. CDR3 region: CASGPGLAGDIVYEQYF. The CDR3, as DNA: TGTGCCAGTGGACCGGGACTAGCGGGGGATATTGTCTACGAGCAGTACTTC. V gene TRBV19 combines with J gene TRBJ2-7; 14 positions match TRBD2. Germline CDR1 LNHDA, CDR2 SQIVND (reference sequence). Trimming at V came to 8 bases and at J to 3 bases, leaving 12 bases not matched to a gene. The CDR3 loop spans 17 amino acids.